This TCR beta chain emerged from a study of blood T cells in healthy people across ages. As for the study in general: Template-switching capture recovered about one barcoded beta molecule per two T cells.

The CDR3 is made up of 15 amino acids. V lost 1 base to trimming and J lost 7 bases, with 14 bases between them. Germline V lookup: CDR1 SGHTA, CDR2 FQGNSA. Study-wide results and limits: Naive and antigen-experienced cells were not separated, limiting conclusive comparison. Measured against age, TCR beta diversity per million T cells decreased in a roughly linear manner. Diversity was higher, and naive CD4+ cells more numerous, in long-lived donors than in aged donors.

Alongside a J-beta primer mix, a sample-barcoded 5' primer served in a second PCR lasting 7 to 11 cycles. TCRdb processed the 5' RACE reads anew with MiXCR; each CDR3 protein has one entry. The data show 1.5 million to 2 million distinct CDR3 sequences, roughly 30% seen once. Worth noting for this clonotype: Its target is not known.

Material: blood. The chain uses TRBV7-2 and TRBJ2-1; possibly TRBD1 or TRBD2 for D (5 bases each). This receptor was taken from a woman in her twenties or thirties in good health. The CDR3 loop reads CASSLDGGVGNEQFF. In DNA, the CDR3 is TGTGCCAGCAGCTTAGATGGGGGAGTGGGTAATGAGCAGTTCTTC.